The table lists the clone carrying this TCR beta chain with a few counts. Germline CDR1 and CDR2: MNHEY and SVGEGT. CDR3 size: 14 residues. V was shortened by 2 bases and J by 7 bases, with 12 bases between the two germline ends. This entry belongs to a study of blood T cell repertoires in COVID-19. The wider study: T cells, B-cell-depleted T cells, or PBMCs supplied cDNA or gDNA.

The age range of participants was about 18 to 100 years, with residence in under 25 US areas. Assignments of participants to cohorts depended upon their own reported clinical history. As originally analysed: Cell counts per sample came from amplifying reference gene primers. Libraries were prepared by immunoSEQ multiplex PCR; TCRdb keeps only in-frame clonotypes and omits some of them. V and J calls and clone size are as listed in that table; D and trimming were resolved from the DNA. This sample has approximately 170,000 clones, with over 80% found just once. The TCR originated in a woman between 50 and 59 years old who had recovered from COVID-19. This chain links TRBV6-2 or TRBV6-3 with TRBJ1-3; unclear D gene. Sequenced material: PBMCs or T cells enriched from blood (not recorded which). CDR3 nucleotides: TGTGCCAGCAGTTACGCGGTATCCCTGAACACCATATATTTT. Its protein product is CASSYAVSLNTIYF.